The subject of this entry is one T cell receptor beta chain. Participants were aged about 18 to 100 years from 20 to 30 US areas. Self-reported history from a screening survey and questionnaire set each donor's cohort. Recovered status applied to Cohort 3 donors who had two consecutive negative PCRs. It also applied to those with clearance or with symptom resolution. The repertoire was sequenced with immunoSEQ multiplex PCR; TCRdb's copy has only in-frame clones and lacks some. The sample consists of more than 300,000 clones, 70% to 90% of them appearing once. The sample originates from a study of blood T cell repertoires in COVID-19. CDR3 size: 16 residues. In germline, CDR1 is SGHRS, CDR2 YFSETQ. Trimming took off 0 bases at V and 0 bases at J, with 10 bases between the two ends.

The TCR originated in a woman in her 30s who had recovered from COVID-19. The chain employs TRBV5-1 and TRBJ2-1, with D perhaps matching TRBD1 (6 bases). Material for sequencing was PBMCs or T cells enriched from blood (not recorded which). As DNA, the CDR3 is TGCGCCAGCAGCTTGGGGGGGCCTAGCTCCTACAATGAGCAGTTCTTC. It yields the protein CASSLGGPSSYNEQFF. Full variable domain (remainder filled in from reference TRBV5-1 and TRBJ2-1): KAGVTQTPRYLIKTRGQQVTLSCSPISGHRSVSWYQQTPGQGLQFLFEYFSETQRNKGNFPGRFSGRQFSNSRSEMNVSTLELGDSALYLCASSLGGPSSYNEQFFGPGTRLTVL.